These 21 T cell receptor beta chains share one sample of origin, sequenced in a study of blood T cell repertoires in COVID-19. Profiling relied on immunoSEQ multiplex PCR, and the TCRdb table lists in-frame clones only, not all of them. The sample lists roughly 230,000 clones, 84% seen once, with 4% in the top ten. Sequenced material: peripheral blood. The receptor source for this set is a man aged 50 or older with acute or convalescent COVID-19.

The V call is TRBV27, the J call TRBJ1-2; perhaps TRBD1 as D (6 bases). The CDR3 contains 14 residues. Germline lookup yields CDR1 MNHEY and CDR2 SMNVEV (reference sequence). V lost 2 bases and J 7 bases, leaving 14 bases between the germline ends. Written as DNA, the CDR3 is TGTGCCAGCAGTTTAAGTCCAGGGGTCTTTGGCTACACCTTC. Translation gives CASSLSPGVFGYTF.

The rearrangement links TRBV6-5 to TRBJ1-1, with 7 positions matching TRBD1. The CDR3 extends over 15 amino acids. V was clipped by 5 bases and J by 8 bases; unmatched bases: 14. Per the germline V gene, CDR1 is MNHEY and CDR2 is SVGAGI. The CDR3 spells CASSKRQGALGEAFF. The CDR3 DNA sequence: TGTGCCAGCAGTAAAAGACAGGGCGCCCTTGGGGAAGCTTTCTTT.

The chain couples TRBV3-1 (or the pseudogene TRBV3-2) to TRBJ2-1; 8 nucleotides line up with TRBD2. The CDR3 totals 17 residues. After removal of 0 bases from V and 4 bases from J, the junction contained 8 bases not matched to a gene. Germline loops: CDR1 LGHDT, CDR2 YNNKEL (reference sequence). The CDR3 loop is CASSQDQERELYNEQFF. For the CDR3, the DNA is TGTGCCAGCAGCCAAGATCAAGAGCGGGAGCTGTACAATGAGCAGTTCTTC.

This clone appeared a single time. The CDR3 DNA follows: TGTGCCAGCAGTGTGACAGAGAACACTGAAGCTTTCTTT. The encoded protein is CASSVTENTEAFF. The chain couples TRBV6-4 to TRBJ1-1; D is possibly TRBD1 (5 bases). There are 13 residues in the CDR3. The germline CDR1 and CDR2 sequences are MRHNA and SNTAGT. Deletions cut 4 bases from V and 1 base from J, with 7 bases between.

The V gene is TRBV24-1, the J gene TRBJ2-7; 7 positions match TRBD2. CDR1 KGHDR and CDR2 SFDVKD come from the germline V gene. V gave up 4 bases and J gave up 0 bases; unmatched junction bases: 5. This CDR3 comprises 15 residues. CDR3 DNA: TGTGCCACCAGTGAGGAAGCGGGAAGCTCCTACGAGCAGTACTTC. Translated, it gives CATSEEAGSSYEQYF.

This clone occurred once. V gene TRBV5-1 combines with J gene TRBJ2-7; TRBD2 agrees at 11 bases. The CDR3 length is 14 residues. Per the germline V gene, CDR1 is SGHRS and CDR2 is YFSETQ. V gave up 3 bases and J gave up 2 bases; unmatched junction bases: 1. CDR3 in amino acids: CASSSSGGPYEQYF. CDR3 bases: TGCGCCAGCAGCTCTAGCGGGGGGCCCTACGAGCAGTACTTC.

This clone has a handful of counts. This chain connects TRBV15 to TRBJ2-7; 11 positions match TRBD2. CDR1 LNHNV and CDR2 YYDKDF come from the germline V gene (reference sequence). This CDR3 is built from 17 residues. J was trimmed by 0 bases and V by 0 bases; bases with no gene match: 4. This CDR3 is CATSRDRGTSGSYEQYF. In DNA, the CDR3 is TGTGCCACCAGCAGAGATCGCGGGACTAGCGGCTCCTACGAGCAGTACTTC. The whole variable domain, filled in from reference TRBV15 and TRBJ2-7, reads DAMVIQNPRYQVTQFGKPVTLSCSQTLNHNVMYWYQQKSSQAPKLLFHYYDKDFNNEADTPDNFQSRRPNTSFCFLDIRSPGLGDTAMYLCATSRDRGTSGSYEQYFGPGTRLTVT.

The rearrangement joins TRBV21-1 to TRBJ2-5; the DNA was not used to check the table's D call, TRBD2. TRBV21-1 constitutes a pseudogene. CDR3 length equals 15 residues. CDR3 amino acids: CASVRLAGELETQYF. CDR3 bases: TGTGCCAGCGTCCGACTAGCGGGAGAGTTGGAGACCCAGTACTTC.

The DNA of the CDR3 is TGTGCCAGCGCCCGACTTTCGGGACAGTCGTACCAAGAGACCCAGTACTTC. Translated: CASARLSGQSYQETQYF. This rearrangement joins TRBV28 to TRBJ2-5; TRBD1 matches at 7 bases. This CDR3 is 17 amino acids long. Per germline, CDR1 MDHEN and CDR2 SYDVKM. The V segment lost 8 bases and the J segment 0 bases; nucleotides outside the gene matches: 15. Complete variable domain (other parts from reference TRBV28 and TRBJ2-5): DVKVTQSSRYLVKRTGEKVFLECVQDMDHENMFWYRQDPGLGLRLIYFSYDVKMKEKGDIPEGYSVSREKKERFSLILESASTNQTSMYLCASARLSGQSYQETQYFGPGTRLLVL.

The genes are TRBV7-9 and TRBJ2-7; 8 bases match TRBD1. Per germline, CDR1 SEHNR and CDR2 FQNEAQ (reference sequence). Germline trimming cut 8 bases from V and 4 bases from J; bases unmatched to any gene: 10. The CDR3 totals 14 residues. The CDR3 region has the DNA TGTGCCAGCGCCGCCGGGACAGGAGTATACGAGCAGTACTTC. Protein sequence: CASAAGTGVYEQYF.

Only one count was recorded for this clone. This chain uses TRBV6-6 with TRBJ1-5; D not resolved. The length of the CDR3 is 16 residues. Germline V gene lookup returns CDR1 MNHNY and CDR2 SVGAGI (reference sequence). V was pared by 0 bases and J by 0 bases, with 9 bases between. In nucleotides, the CDR3 is TGTGCCAGCAGTTACTCGGGGAGCTATAGCAATCAGCCCCAGCATTTT. This translates into CASSYSGSYSNQPQHF.

The chain employs TRBV14 and TRBJ1-1; D unresolved. Trimming removed 4 bases at V and 4 bases at J, with 10 bases between. This CDR3 comprises 13 residues. Germline V gene lookup returns CDR1 SGHDN and CDR2 FVKESK. The CDR3 coding sequence is TGTGCCAGCAGCCCAAGAGGGAGCACTGAAGCTTTCTTT. Encoded protein: CASSPRGSTEAFF.

The chain links TRBV11-2 to TRBJ2-7; 9 nucleotides line up with TRBD1. Germline V lookup: CDR1 SGHAT, CDR2 FQNNGV. The CDR3 loop spans 14 amino acids. Unmatched junction bases numbered 3, after V lost 3 bases and J lost 3 bases. The CDR3 sequence is CASSFGTGNYEQYF. CDR3 coding DNA: TGTGCCAGCAGCTTTGGGACAGGGAACTACGAGCAGTACTTC.

In this sample, this clone turned up once. The rearrangement links TRBV19 to TRBJ1-5, with TRBD1 identical over 8 bases. Unmatched junction bases numbered 5, after V lost 3 bases and J lost 7 bases. This CDR3 is 14 amino acids long. Germline V lookup: CDR1 LNHDA, CDR2 SQIVND (reference sequence). The CDR3 sequence: CASSISGGGQPQHF. The CDR3 region has the DNA TGTGCCAGTAGTATTTCAGGGGGCGGACAGCCCCAGCATTTT.

The rearrangement links TRBV3-1 (or the pseudogene TRBV3-2) to TRBJ2-4; 8 positions agree with TRBD1. CDR3 length equals 16 residues. Germline assignment: CDR1 LGHDT and CDR2 YNNKEL (reference sequence). V shed 5 bases, J shed 2 bases, and the junction held 8 bases outside the gene matches. CDR3 sequence reads: CASSFTGGSTKNIQYF. Here the CDR3 DNA reads TGTGCCAGCAGCTTCACAGGGGGGAGCACCAAAAACATTCAGTACTTC.

This clone was recorded only once. V and J are TRBV5-1 and TRBJ2-3; 9 bases map to TRBD1. CDR1 is SGHRS, CDR2 YFSETQ, per germline. The trim removed 2 bases at V and 4 bases at J, leaving 8 bases unmatched. This CDR3 contains 16 residues. The CDR3 DNA reads as TGCGCCAGCAGCTTCTATACCGGGACAGGGTCAGATACGCAGTATTTT. The encoded protein is CASSFYTGTGSDTQYF.

CDR3 region: CASNPDRVTGGYTF. CDR3 sequence (DNA): TGTGCCAGCAACCCGGACAGGGTGACGGGAGGCTACACCTTC. The rearrangement links TRBV2 to TRBJ1-2; 8 bases align to TRBD1. Germline CDR1 is SNHLY and CDR2 is FYNNEI. With V trimmed by 7 bases and J by 8 bases, 12 bases remained unmatched. The CDR3 contains 14 residues.

In its sample, this clone was seen once. This rearrangement joins TRBV19 to TRBJ2-1, with D tentatively TRBD2 (6 bases). The CDR3 has 15 residues. The germline gives CDR1 LNHDA, CDR2 SQIVND (reference sequence). Deletions cut 3 bases from V and 6 bases from J, with 15 bases between. CDR3: CASSIRAGIFNEQFF. In DNA form, the CDR3 reads TGTGCCAGTAGTATCAGGGCGGGAATTTTCAATGAGCAGTTCTTC.

The chain recombines TRBV6-6 with TRBJ2-3, with 8 bases fitting TRBD1. CDR3 size: 14 residues. Germline CDR1 is MNHNY and CDR2 is SVGAGI (reference sequence). The V gene end was trimmed by 5 bases and the J gene end by 1 base; junction bases not matched to a gene: 2. The CDR3 spells CASSPGQGTDTQYF. Here the CDR3 DNA reads TGTGCCAGCAGTCCGGGACAGGGCACAGATACGCAGTATTTT.

For the CDR3, the DNA is TGCGCCAGCAGTGAGGGAACTGCCCCGGGACAGGGCTCCTACGAGCAGTACTTC. Translating it yields CASSEGTAPGQGSYEQYF. The V gene is TRBV10-1, the J gene TRBJ2-7, with 9 bases matching TRBD1. The CDR3 has 18 residues. J gave up 0 bases and V 2 bases, and 11 bases lay outside the gene matches. Germline V gene sequence: CDR1 WNHNN, CDR2 SYGVQD (reference sequence).

The chain recombines TRBV12-3 or TRBV12-4 with TRBJ1-1; D is perhaps TRBD1 (6 bases). With 6 bases removed from V and 4 bases from J, the gap between germline ends came to 9 bases. CDR3 size: 12 residues. The CDR3 DNA is TGTGCCAGCAGGTACAGGGTCACTGAAGCTTTCTTT. Amino acids: CASRYRVTEAFF.